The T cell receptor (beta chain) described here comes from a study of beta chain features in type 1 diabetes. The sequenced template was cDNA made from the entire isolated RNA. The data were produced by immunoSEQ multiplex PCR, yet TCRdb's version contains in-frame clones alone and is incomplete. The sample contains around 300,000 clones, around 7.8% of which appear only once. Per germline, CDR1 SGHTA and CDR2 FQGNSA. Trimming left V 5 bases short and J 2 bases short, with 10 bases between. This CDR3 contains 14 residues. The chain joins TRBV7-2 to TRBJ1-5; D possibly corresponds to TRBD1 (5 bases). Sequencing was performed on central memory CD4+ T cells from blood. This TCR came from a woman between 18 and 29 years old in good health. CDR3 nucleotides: TGTGCCAGCAGCGCTAGGGGTGGCAATCAGCCCCAGCATTTT. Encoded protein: CASSARGGNQPQHF.